The TCR beta chain described here comes from a study of Ad26.COV2.S vaccination and SARS-CoV-2 variants. The sample's treatment: about 20 received Ad26.COV2.S at low or high dose, single or two shots; about 5 received placebo; per-sample allocation not given. Sampling took place 63 days after the first vaccine or placebo injection. Trimming took off 10 bases at V and 3 bases at J, with 15 bases between the two ends. The CDR3 extends over 13 amino acids. Germline V lookup: CDR1 LNHDA, CDR2 SQIVND (reference sequence). The assay was immunoSEQ multiplex PCR, and TCRdb's table has in-frame clones only and misses some. The sample shows about 480,000 clones, approximately 90% of them seen only once. This clone was observed a few times.

The sequencing here drew on peripheral blood, taken in a trial of Ad26.COV2.S vaccine versus placebo. This TCR came from a person between 18 and 65 years old who received the Ad26.COV2.S COVID-19 vaccine or a placebo. V is TRBV19 and J is TRBJ1-2; no firm D call. The CDR3 region is CATFSGPYYGYTF. CDR3 bases: TGTGCCACGTTTTCCGGACCTTACTATGGCTACACCTTC.